What follows is one TCR beta chain and its context. Antigen: not known. These data come from a study of T cell repertoires in cytomegalovirus infection. Background on the study: Through public TCR beta signatures, both CMV infection and matching HLA type were indicated. Regarding the study as a whole: Individuals carrying CMV plus the relevant HLA were identified by cumulative frequency of public TCR beta families. Across the ex vivo response, the dominant clonotypes were HLA-C-restricted CMV-specific TCR beta clonotypes.

Germline CDR1 reads MNHGY; CDR2 reads SAAAGT. This CDR3 region has 15 residues. The V and J ends lost 5 bases and 3 bases, in that order; junction bases with no gene match: 5. TCRdb processed the reads anew with MiXCR; each CDR3 protein has one entry. The repertoire holds under 600,000 distinct CDR3 sequences, with approximately 15% as singletons. The chain carries TRBV6-8 and TRBJ1-4, with TRBD1 matching 8 bases. The TCR was taken from a human donor in good health (CMV status not recorded). Some clones in this sample may be carry-over from other donors' samples. The sequenced sample was CD8+ T cells from PBMCs. CDR3 in amino acids: CASSSGQGPNEKLFF. In DNA form, the CDR3 reads TGTGCCAGCAGTAGCGGACAGGGACCTAATGAAAAACTGTTTTTT.